What follows are 8 T cell receptor beta chains derived from one specimen sequenced in a study of cytomegalovirus exposure and HLA in healthy donors. 60 Vbeta and 13 Jbeta primers were used in PCR. Assay: immunoSEQ multiplex PCR; the TCRdb copy retains only in-frame clones and omits some. The sample yields approximately 130,000 clones, around 72% seen once. Material: PBMCs. All receptors derive from a woman in her thirties or forties in good health and CMV-seronegative.

The rearrangement links TRBV28 to TRBJ2-3, with TRBD2 matching 9 bases. From germline, CDR1 is MDHEN and CDR2 SYDVKM. V lost 7 bases and J lost 2; bases outside the gene matches: 4. This CDR3 contains 14 residues. The CDR3 sequence: CASNLAGSTDTQYF. The CDR3 DNA is TGTGCCAGCAACCTAGCGGGGTCCACAGATACGCAGTATTTT.

J is TRBJ2-7 and V is TRBV27; 15 nucleotides line up with TRBD2. V trimming: 5 bases; J trimming: 10 bases; junction bases outside the gene matches: 6. The CDR3 covers 14 residues. From germline, CDR1 is MNHEY and CDR2 SMNVEV (reference sequence). CDR3: CASSPGTSGRTQYF. The CDR3 nucleotides read TGTGCCAGCAGTCCCGGGACTAGCGGGAGGACACAGTACTTC.

The rearrangement links TRBV28 to TRBJ2-2, with D perhaps TRBD2 (5 bases). This CDR3 region has 15 residues. Germline V gene lookup returns CDR1 MDHEN and CDR2 SYDVKM. Deletions cut 5 bases from V and 9 bases from J, with 19 bases between. The CDR3 DNA reads TGTGCCAGCAGTCTATACGGGATAGCGCATCGGGAGCTGTTTTTT. Translated, it gives CASSLYGIAHRELFF. Full variable domain (missing parts from reference TRBV28 and TRBJ2-2): DVKVTQSSRYLVKRTGEKVFLECVQDMDHENMFWYRQDPGLGLRLIYFSYDVKMKEKGDIPEGYSVSREKKERFSLILESASTNQTSMYLCASSLYGIAHRELFFGEGSRLTVL.

V and J are TRBV10-3 and TRBJ2-5; TRBD2 might be the D (6 bases). Trimming took off 6 bases at V and 11 bases at J, with 19 bases between the two ends. The length of the CDR3 is 13 residues. Germline CDR1 and CDR2: ENHRY and SYGVKD. The CDR3 region has the DNA TGTGCCATCAGCCCGGGGGTTCAGGAGGAGCAGTACTTC. It yields the protein CAISPGVQEEQYF.

This chain connects TRBV27 to TRBJ2-2; 11 nucleotides match TRBD2. Germline V gene lookup returns CDR1 MNHEY and CDR2 SMNVEV (reference sequence). The CDR3 extends over 16 amino acids. V dropped 6 bases and J dropped 8; count of bases not matched to a gene: 11. The CDR3 region is CASRFLAGGLIGELFF. The CDR3 region has the DNA TGTGCCAGCAGGTTCTTAGCGGGGGGGCTGATAGGGGAGCTGTTTTTT.

J is TRBJ1-4 and V is TRBV7-9; TRBD1 matches 9 bases. CDR3 length: 17 amino acids. CDR1 is SEHNR and CDR2 is FQNEAQ in the germline V gene (reference sequence). V lost 7 bases and J lost 0; bases outside the gene matches: 9. The DNA for the CDR3 is TGTGCCAGCAAAAGGACAGGGGCGAACCCAACTAATGAAAAACTGTTTTTT. Translation: CASKRTGANPTNEKLFF. The whole variable domain, remainder taken from reference TRBV7-9 and TRBJ1-4, is DTGVSQNPRHKITKRGQNVTFRCDPISEHNRLYWYRQTLGQGPEFLTYFQNEAQLEKSRLLSDRFSAERPKGSFSTLEIQRTEQGDSAMYLCASKRTGANPTNEKLFFGSGTQLSVL.

The chain couples TRBV6-6 to TRBJ2-7, with D perhaps TRBD1 (5 bases). Trimming shortened V by 5 bases and J by 2 bases, and 19 bases separated the two germline ends. This CDR3 has 16 amino acids. Looked up from germline, CDR1 is MNHNY and CDR2 is SVGAGI (reference sequence). Here the CDR3 DNA reads TGTGCCAGCAGTCAGGGTGGTGGCGGTCCGACCTACGAGCAGTACTTC. Translation gives CASSQGGGGPTYEQYF.

The chain's CDR3 is CASSYSGLAEYEQYF. DNA of the CDR3: TGTGCCAGCAGTTACTCGGGACTAGCGGAGTACGAGCAGTACTTC. The chain couples TRBV6-5 to TRBJ2-7; 11 bases fit TRBD2. Germline V gives CDR1 MNHEY, CDR2 SVGAGI. The CDR3 sequence is 15 residues long. Unmatched junction bases numbered 2, after V lost 0 bases and J lost 4 bases.